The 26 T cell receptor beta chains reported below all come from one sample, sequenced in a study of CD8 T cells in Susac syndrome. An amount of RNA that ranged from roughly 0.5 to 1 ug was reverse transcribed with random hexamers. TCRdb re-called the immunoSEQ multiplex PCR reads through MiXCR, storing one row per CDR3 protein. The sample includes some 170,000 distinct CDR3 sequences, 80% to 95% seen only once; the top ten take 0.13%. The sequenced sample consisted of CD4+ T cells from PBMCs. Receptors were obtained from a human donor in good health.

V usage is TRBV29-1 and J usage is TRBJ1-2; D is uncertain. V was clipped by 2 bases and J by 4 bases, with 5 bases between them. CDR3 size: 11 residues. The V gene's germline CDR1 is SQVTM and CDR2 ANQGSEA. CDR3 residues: CSVEWVYGYTF. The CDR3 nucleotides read TGCAGCGTTGAATGGGTCTATGGCTACACCTTC.

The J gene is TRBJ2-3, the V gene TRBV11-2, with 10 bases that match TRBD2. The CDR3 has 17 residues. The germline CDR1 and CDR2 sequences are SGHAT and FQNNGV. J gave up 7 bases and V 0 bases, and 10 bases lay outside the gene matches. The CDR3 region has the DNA TGTGCCAGCAGCTTAGAAGAGGTAGCGGGGGGAGCGAATACGCAGTATTTT. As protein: CASSLEEVAGGANTQYF.

CDR3 bases: TGTGCCAGCAGTTACTCCCAGGGAGACACTGAAGCTTTCTTT. It codes for CASSYSQGDTEAFF. The chain uses TRBV6-6 and TRBJ1-1, with D maybe TRBD1 (5 bases). Trimming took off 0 bases at V and 3 bases at J, with 8 bases between the two ends. The CDR3 spans 14 residues. Germline values: CDR1 MNHNY, CDR2 SVGAGI (reference sequence).

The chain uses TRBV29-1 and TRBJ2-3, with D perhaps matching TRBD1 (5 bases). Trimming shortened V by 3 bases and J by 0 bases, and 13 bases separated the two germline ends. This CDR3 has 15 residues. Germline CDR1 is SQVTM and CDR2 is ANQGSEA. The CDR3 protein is CSVEGWTTSTDTQYF. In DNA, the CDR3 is TGCAGCGTTGAGGGGTGGACAACTAGCACAGATACGCAGTATTTT.

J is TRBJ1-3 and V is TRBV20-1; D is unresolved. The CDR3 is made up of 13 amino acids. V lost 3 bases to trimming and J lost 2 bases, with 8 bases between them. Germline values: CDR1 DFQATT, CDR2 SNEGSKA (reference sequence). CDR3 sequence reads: CSARGSTGNTIYF. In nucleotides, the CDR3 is TGCAGTGCTAGGGGGTCTACTGGAAACACCATATATTTT.

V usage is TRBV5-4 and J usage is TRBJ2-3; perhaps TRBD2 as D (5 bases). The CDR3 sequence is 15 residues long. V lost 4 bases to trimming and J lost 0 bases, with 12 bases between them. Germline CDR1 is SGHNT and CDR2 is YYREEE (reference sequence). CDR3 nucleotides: TGTGCCAGCAGCCTAGTAGCGCGCAGCACAGATACGCAGTATTTT. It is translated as CASSLVARSTDTQYF. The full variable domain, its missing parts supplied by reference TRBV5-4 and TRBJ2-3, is ETGVTQSPTHLIKTRGQQVTLRCSSQSGHNTVSWYQQALGQGPQFIFQYYREEENGRGNFPPRFSGLQFPNYSSELNVNALELDDSALYLCASSLVARSTDTQYFGPGTRLTVL.

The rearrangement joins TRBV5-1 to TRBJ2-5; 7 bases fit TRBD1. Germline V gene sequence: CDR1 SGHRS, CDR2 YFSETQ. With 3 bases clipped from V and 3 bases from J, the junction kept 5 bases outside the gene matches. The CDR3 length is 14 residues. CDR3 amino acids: CASSSGQNEETQYF. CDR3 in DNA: TGCGCCAGCAGCTCGGGACAGAATGAAGAGACCCAGTACTTC.

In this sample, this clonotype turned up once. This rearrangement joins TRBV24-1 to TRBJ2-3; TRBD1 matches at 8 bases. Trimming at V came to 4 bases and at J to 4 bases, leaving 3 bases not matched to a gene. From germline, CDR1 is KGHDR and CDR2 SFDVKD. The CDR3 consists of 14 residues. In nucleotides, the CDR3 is TGTGCCACCAGTGACCCGGGACAGGCAGATACGCAGTATTTT. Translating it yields CATSDPGQADTQYF.

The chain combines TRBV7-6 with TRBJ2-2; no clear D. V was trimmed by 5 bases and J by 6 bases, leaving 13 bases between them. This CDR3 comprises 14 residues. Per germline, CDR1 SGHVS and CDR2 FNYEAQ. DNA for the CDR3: TGTGCCAGCAGCCCTAGGCATGGCCCCGGGGAGCTGTTTTTT. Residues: CASSPRHGPGELFF.

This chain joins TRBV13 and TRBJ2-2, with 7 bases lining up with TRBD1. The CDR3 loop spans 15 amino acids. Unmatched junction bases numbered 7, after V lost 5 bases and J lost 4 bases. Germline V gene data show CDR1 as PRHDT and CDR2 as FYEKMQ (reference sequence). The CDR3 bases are TGTGCCAGCAGCCTGCAGGGGGTAATCACCGGGGAGCTGTTTTTT. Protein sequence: CASSLQGVITGELFF.

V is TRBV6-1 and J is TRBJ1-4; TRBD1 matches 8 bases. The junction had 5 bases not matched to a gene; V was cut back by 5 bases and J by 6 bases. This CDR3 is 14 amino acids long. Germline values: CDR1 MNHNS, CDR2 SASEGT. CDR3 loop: CASSFRGRDEKLFF. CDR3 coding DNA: TGTGCCAGCAGTTTCAGGGGGCGGGATGAAAAACTGTTTTTT.

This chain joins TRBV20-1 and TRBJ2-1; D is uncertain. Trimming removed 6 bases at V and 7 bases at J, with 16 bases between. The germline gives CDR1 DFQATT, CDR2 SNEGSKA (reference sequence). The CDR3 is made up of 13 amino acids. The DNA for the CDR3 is TGCAGTGCCCCTTTCGATGCGAGGAATGAGCAGTTCTTC. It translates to CSAPFDARNEQFF.

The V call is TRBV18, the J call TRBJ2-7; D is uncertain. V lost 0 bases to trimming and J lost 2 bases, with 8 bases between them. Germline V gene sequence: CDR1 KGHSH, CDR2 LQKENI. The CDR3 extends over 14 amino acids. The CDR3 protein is CASSPPGSPYEQYF. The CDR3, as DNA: TGTGCCAGCTCACCACCGGGATCCCCCTACGAGCAGTACTTC.

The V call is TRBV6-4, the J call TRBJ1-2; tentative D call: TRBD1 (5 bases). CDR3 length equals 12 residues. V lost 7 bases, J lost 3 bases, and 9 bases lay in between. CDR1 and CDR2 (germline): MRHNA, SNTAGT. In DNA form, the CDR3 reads TGTGCCAGCAACGACAGAGACTATGGCTACACCTTC. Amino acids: CASNDRDYGYTF.

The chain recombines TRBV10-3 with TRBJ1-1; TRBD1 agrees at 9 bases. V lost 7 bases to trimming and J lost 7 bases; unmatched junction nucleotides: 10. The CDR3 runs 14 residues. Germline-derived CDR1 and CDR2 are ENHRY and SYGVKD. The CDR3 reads CAITPRDRDGEAFF. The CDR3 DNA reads TGTGCCATCACCCCCCGGGACAGGGACGGTGAAGCTTTCTTT.

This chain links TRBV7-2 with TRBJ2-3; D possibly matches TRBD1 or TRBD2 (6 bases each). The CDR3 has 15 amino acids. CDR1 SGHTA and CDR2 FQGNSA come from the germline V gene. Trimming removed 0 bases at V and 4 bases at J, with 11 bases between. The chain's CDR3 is CASSLAGGGADTQYF. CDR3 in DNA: TGTGCCAGCAGCTTAGCGGGGGGCGGAGCAGATACGCAGTATTTT.

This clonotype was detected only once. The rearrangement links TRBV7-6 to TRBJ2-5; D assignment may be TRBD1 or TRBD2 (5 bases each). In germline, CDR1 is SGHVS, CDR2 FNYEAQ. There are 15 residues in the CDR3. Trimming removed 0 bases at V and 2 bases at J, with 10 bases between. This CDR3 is CASSLAQGVQETQYF. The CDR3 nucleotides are TGTGCCAGCAGCTTAGCGCAGGGAGTTCAAGAGACCCAGTACTTC.

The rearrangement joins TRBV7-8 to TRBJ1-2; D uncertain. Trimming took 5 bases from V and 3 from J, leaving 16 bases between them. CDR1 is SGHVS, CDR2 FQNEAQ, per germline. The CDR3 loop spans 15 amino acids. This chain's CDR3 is CASSQRSGGDYGYTF. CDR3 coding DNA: TGTGCCAGCAGCCAAAGAAGCGGCGGAGACTATGGCTACACCTTC.

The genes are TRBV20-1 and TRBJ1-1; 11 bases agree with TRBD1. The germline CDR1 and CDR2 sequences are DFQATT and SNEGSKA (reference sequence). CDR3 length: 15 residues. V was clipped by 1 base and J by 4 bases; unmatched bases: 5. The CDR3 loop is CSARAPGTGGTEAFF. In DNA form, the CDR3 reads TGCAGTGCTAGAGCCCCCGGGACAGGGGGCACTGAAGCTTTCTTT.

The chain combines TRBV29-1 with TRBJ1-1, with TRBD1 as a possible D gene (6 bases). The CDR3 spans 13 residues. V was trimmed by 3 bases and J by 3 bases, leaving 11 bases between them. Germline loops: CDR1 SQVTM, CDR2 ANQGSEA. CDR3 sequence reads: CSVEPGGHTEAFF. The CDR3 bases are TGCAGCGTTGAGCCCGGGGGCCACACTGAAGCTTTCTTT.

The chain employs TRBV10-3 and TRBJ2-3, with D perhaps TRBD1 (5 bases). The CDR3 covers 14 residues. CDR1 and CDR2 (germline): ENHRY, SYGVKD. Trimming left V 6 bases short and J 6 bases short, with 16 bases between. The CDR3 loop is CAISSGSGSDTQYF. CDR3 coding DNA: TGTGCCATCAGCTCAGGGTCCGGGTCCGATACGCAGTATTTT.

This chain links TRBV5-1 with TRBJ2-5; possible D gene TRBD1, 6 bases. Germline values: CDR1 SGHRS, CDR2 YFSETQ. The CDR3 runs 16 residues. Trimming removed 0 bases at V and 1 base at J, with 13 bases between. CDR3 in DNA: TGCGCCAGCAGCTTGGCCGTGGGGGCCGTCCAAGAGACCCAGTACTTC. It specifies CASSLAVGAVQETQYF.

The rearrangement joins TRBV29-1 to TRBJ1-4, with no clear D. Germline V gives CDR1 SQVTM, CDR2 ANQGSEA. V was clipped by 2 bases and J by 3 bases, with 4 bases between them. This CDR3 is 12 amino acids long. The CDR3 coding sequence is TGCAGCGTTGAACAGGCTAATGAAAAACTGTTTTTT. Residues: CSVEQANEKLFF.

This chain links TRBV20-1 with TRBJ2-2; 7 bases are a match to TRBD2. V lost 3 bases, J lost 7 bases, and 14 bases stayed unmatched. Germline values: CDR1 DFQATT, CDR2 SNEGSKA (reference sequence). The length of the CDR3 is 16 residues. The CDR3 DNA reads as TGCAGTGCTAGCCCCCCGGGAGGCGAAACGGGCGGGGAGCTGTTTTTT. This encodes CSASPPGGETGGELFF.

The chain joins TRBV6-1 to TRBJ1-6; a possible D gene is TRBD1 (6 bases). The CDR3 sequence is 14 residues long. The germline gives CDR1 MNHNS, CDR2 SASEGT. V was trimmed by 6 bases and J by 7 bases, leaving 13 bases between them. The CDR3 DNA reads TGTGCCAGCAGGGATACAGGGTCAAATTCACCCCTCCACTTT. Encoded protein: CASRDTGSNSPLHF.

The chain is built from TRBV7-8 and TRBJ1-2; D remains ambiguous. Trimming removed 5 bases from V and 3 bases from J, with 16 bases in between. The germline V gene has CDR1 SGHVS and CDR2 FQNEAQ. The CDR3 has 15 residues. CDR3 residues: CASSTQPYSYYGYTF. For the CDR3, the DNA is TGTGCCAGCAGCACCCAGCCCTACTCTTACTATGGCTACACCTTC.